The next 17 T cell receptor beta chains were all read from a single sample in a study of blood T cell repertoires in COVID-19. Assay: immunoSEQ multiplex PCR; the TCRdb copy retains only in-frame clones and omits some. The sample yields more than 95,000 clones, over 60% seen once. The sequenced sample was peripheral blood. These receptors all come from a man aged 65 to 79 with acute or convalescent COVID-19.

This CDR3 is CASSLGDATNEKLFF. The CDR3 nucleotides read TGTGCCAGCAGTCTAGGGGATGCAACTAATGAAAAACTGTTTTTT. The rearrangement links TRBV7-9 to TRBJ1-4; TRBD1 is a possible D gene (5 bases). The germline gives CDR1 SEHNR, CDR2 FQNEAQ (reference sequence). The CDR3 is 15 amino acids. Trimming took off 6 bases at V and 0 bases at J, with 11 bases between the two ends.

CDR3 DNA: TGTGCCAGCAGCCAAGCGGTCCCCGATCCCGGGGAGCTGTTTTTT. Residues: CASSQAVPDPGELFF. The rearrangement uses TRBV4-2 and TRBJ2-2; unclear D gene. The V gene's germline CDR1 is LGHNA and CDR2 YNFKEQ. Between the trimmed V and J ends, which lost 1 base and 6 bases, there was a span of 12 bases. CDR3 length: 15 amino acids.

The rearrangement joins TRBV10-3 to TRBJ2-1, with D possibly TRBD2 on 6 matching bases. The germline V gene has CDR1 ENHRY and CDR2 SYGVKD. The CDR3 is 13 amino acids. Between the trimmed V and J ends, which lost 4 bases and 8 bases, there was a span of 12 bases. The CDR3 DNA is TGTGCCATCAGTGGGGACTTCAGGGATGAGCAGTTCTTC. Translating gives CAISGDFRDEQFF.

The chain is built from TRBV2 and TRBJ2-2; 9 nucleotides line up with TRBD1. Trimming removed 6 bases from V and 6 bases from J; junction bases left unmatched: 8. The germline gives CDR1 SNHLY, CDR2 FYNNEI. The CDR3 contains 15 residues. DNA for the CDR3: TGTGCCAGCAGCCTGGACAGGGGCGGGTCCGGGGAGCTGTTTTTT. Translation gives CASSLDRGGSGELFF.

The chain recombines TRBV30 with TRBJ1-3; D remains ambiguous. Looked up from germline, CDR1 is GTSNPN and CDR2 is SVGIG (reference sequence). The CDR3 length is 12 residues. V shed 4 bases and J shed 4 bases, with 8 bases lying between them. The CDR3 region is CAWNLGGNTIYF. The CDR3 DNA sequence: TGTGCCTGGAATCTAGGCGGAAACACCATATATTTT.

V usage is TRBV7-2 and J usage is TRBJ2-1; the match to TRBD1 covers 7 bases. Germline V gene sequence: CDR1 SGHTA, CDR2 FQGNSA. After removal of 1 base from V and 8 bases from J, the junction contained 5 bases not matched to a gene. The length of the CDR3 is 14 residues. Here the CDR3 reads CASSLGLDRDEQFF. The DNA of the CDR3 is TGTGCCAGCAGCTTAGGGCTCGACAGGGATGAGCAGTTCTTC.

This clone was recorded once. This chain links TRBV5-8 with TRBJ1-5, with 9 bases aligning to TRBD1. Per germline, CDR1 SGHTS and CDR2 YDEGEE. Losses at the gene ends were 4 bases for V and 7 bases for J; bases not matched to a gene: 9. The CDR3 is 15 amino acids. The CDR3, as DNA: TGTGCCAGCAGCCTTGGACAGGGGCTGGAGCAGCCCCAGCATTTT. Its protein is CASSLGQGLEQPQHF.

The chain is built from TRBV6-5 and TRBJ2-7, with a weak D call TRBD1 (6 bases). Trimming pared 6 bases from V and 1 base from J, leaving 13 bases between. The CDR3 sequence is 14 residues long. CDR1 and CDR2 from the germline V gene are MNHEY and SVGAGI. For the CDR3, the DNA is TGTGCCAGCAGCCCCCCACAGGGTTCCTACGAGCAGTACTTC. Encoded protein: CASSPPQGSYEQYF.

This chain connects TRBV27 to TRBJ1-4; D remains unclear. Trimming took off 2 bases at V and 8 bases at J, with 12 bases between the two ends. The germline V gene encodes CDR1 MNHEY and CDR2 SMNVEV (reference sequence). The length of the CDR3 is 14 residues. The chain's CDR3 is CASSLGSYGEKLFF. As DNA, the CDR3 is TGTGCCAGCAGTTTAGGGTCCTACGGGGAAAAACTGTTTTTT. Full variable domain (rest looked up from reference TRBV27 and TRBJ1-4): EAQVTQNPRYLITVTGKKLTVTCSQNMNHEYMSWYRQDPGLGLRQIYYSMNVEVTDKGDVPEGYKVSRKEKRNFPLILESPSPNQTSLYFCASSLGSYGEKLFFGSGTQLSVL.

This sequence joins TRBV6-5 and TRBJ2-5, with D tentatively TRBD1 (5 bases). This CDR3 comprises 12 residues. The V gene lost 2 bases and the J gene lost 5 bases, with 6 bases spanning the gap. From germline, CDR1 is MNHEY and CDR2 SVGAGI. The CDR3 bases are TGTGCCAGCAGTTACCCAGGGGAGACCCAGTACTTC. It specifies CASSYPGETQYF.

The CDR3 spells CASSNRDRLESPLHF. CDR3 DNA: TGTGCCAGCAGTAACCGGGACAGGTTAGAATCACCCCTCCACTTT. J is TRBJ1-6 and V is TRBV2, with 8 bases lining up with TRBD1. The CDR3 contains 15 residues. J gave up 10 bases and V 5 bases, and 10 bases lay outside the gene matches. Germline CDR1 reads SNHLY; CDR2 reads FYNNEI.

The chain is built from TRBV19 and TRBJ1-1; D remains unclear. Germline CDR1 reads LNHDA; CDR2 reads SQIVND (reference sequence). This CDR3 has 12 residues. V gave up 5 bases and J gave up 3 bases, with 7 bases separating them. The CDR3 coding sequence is TGTGCCAGTAGTGTTTCGGACACTGAAGCTTTCTTT. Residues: CASSVSDTEAFF.

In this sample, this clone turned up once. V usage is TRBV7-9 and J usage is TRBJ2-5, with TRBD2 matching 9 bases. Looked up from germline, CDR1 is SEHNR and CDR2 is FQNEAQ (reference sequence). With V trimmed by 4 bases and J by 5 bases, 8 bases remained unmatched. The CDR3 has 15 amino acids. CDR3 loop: CASSSLAGVGETQYF. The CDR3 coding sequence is TGTGCCAGCAGCTCATTAGCGGGAGTCGGCGAGACCCAGTACTTC. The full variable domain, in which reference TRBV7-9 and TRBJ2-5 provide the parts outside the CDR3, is DTGVSQNPRHKITKRGQNVTFRCDPISEHNRLYWYRQTLGQGPEFLTYFQNEAQLEKSRLLSDRFSAERPKGSFSTLEIQRTEQGDSAMYLCASSSLAGVGETQYFGPGTRLLVL.

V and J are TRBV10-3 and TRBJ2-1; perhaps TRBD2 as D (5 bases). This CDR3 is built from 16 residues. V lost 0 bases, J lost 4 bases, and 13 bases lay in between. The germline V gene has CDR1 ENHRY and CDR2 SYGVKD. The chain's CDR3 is CAISESTSGVYNEQFF. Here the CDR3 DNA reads TGTGCCATCAGTGAGTCGACCAGCGGAGTTTACAATGAGCAGTTCTTC.

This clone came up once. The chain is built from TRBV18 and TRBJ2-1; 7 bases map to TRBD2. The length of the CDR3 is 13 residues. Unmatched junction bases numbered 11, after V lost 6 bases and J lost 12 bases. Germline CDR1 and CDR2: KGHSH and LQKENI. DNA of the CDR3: TGTGCCAGCTCCCCCGCGGGAGATCAAGGGCAGTTCTTC. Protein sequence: CASSPAGDQGQFF. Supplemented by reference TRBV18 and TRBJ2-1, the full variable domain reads NAGVMQNPRHLVRRRGQEARLRCSPMKGHSHVYWYRQLPEEGLKFMVYLQKENIIDESGMPKERFSAEFPKEGPSILRIQQVVRGDSAAYFCASSPAGDQGQFFGPGTRLTVL.

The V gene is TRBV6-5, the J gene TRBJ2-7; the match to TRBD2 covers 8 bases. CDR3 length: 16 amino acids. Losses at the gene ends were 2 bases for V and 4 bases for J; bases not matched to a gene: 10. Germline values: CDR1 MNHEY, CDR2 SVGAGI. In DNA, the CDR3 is TGTGCCAGCAGTTACCTAGCAGCGGGAGAGCAGTACGAGCAGTACTTC. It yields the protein CASSYLAAGEQYEQYF.

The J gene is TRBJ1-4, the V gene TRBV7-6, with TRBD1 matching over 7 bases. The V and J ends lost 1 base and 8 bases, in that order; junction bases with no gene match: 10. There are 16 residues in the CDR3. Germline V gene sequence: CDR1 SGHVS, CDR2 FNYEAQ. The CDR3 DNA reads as TGTGCCAGCAGCTTAGATTTGGGGCAGGGGGGAGAAAAACTGTTTTTT. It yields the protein CASSLDLGQGGEKLFF.